This passage covers 28 T cell receptor beta chains from one sample sequenced in a study of blood T cell repertoires in COVID-19. Produced via immunoSEQ multiplex PCR; TCRdb's table is partial and in-frame only. Seen here are a few hundred thousand clones, around 86% observed once, and the top ten hold around 4.5%. Sequenced sample: peripheral blood. The source of these receptors is a man between 45 and 60 years old with acute or convalescent COVID-19.

This clone was counted once. The chain has TRBV3-1 (or the pseudogene TRBV3-2) and TRBJ2-3; 9 bases are shared with TRBD1. The J segment lost 2 bases and the V segment lost 1 base, leaving 13 bases of the junction unmatched. This CDR3 has 19 residues. Germline assignment: CDR1 LGHDT and CDR2 YNNKEL (reference sequence). The CDR3 loop reads CASSQGAPRDRAFTDTQYF. CDR3 in DNA: TGTGCCAGCAGCCAAGGGGCGCCCCGGGACAGGGCTTTCACAGATACGCAGTATTTT.

The chain carries TRBV5-4 and TRBJ1-2; D gene ambiguous. Looked up from germline, CDR1 is SGHNT and CDR2 is YYREEE (reference sequence). CDR3 length: 13 amino acids. V lost 1 base, J lost 5 bases, and 9 bases lay in between. The CDR3 sequence: CASSLRTAYGYTF. The CDR3 coding sequence is TGTGCCAGCAGCTTGCGCACAGCATATGGCTACACCTTC.

The rearrangement joins TRBV12-3 or TRBV12-4 to TRBJ2-7; D not certain. This CDR3 is built from 12 residues. The V gene lost 1 base and the J gene lost 5 bases, with 6 bases spanning the gap. The chain's CDR3 is CASSLVYNEQYF. DNA of the CDR3: TGTGCCAGCAGTTTAGTCTATAACGAGCAGTACTTC.

The genes are TRBV12-3 or TRBV12-4 and TRBJ1-2; D is possibly TRBD1 (6 bases). The CDR3 covers 13 residues. Trimming removed 2 bases at V and 4 bases at J, with 8 bases between. CDR3 sequence reads: CASSLPTGYGYTF. The CDR3 DNA reads as TGTGCCAGCAGTTTACCGACAGGCTATGGCTACACCTTC.

This clone appeared a single time. The V and J genes are TRBV7-2 and TRBJ1-1; 7 bases are a match to TRBD1. V trimming: 5 bases; J trimming: 5 bases; junction bases outside the gene matches: 5. Germline assignment: CDR1 SGHTA and CDR2 FQGNSA. The CDR3 loop spans 13 amino acids. The CDR3 DNA sequence: TGTGCCAGCAGCGCCACAGGGGATACTGAAGCTTTCTTT. Translated: CASSATGDTEAFF. The variable domain in full, completed from reference TRBV7-2 and TRBJ1-1, reads GAGVSQSPSNKVTEKGKDVELRCDPISGHTALYWYRQSLGQGLEFLIYFQGNSAPDKSGLPSDRFSAERTGGSVSTLTIQRTQQEDSAVYLCASSATGDTEAFFGQGTRLTVV.

This chain uses TRBV12-5 with TRBJ2-2; D gene ambiguous. The V gene lost 5 bases and the J gene lost 4 bases, with 11 bases spanning the gap. CDR3 length equals 14 residues. Germline CDR1 LGHNT, CDR2 FRNRAP. DNA of the CDR3: TGTGCTAGTGGTATTGCCTACAGCACCGGGGAGCTGTTTTTT. Translating it yields CASGIAYSTGELFF.

Here the CDR3 reads CATSVSGWVETQYF. In DNA, the CDR3 is TGTGCCACCAGTGTGTCAGGGTGGGTAGAGACCCAGTACTTC. This chain links TRBV24-1 with TRBJ2-5; D is possibly TRBD1 (5 bases). Trimming took off 5 bases at V and 4 bases at J, with 13 bases between the two ends. This CDR3 comprises 14 residues. Germline lookup yields CDR1 KGHDR and CDR2 SFDVKD.

The chain employs TRBV12-5 and TRBJ1-5; D unclear. There are 15 residues in the CDR3. V shed 3 bases and J shed 0 bases, with 9 bases lying between them. Germline V gene data show CDR1 as LGHNT and CDR2 as FRNRAP. CDR3 sequence (DNA): TGTGCTAGTGGTTTTCGGGAGGATAGCAATCAGCCCCAGCATTTT. Its translation: CASGFREDSNQPQHF.

The chain has TRBV3-1 (or the pseudogene TRBV3-2) and TRBJ1-6; D is perhaps TRBD1 (5 bases). This CDR3 has 18 residues. Germline loops: CDR1 LGHDT, CDR2 YNNKEL (reference sequence). The V end was cut by 2 bases, the J end by 6 bases, with 20 bases between. In nucleotides, the CDR3 is TGTGCCAGCAGCCAACTTTCGGCAGGGCCCTCGGCTAATTCACCCCTCCACTTT. Residues: CASSQLSAGPSANSPLHF.

V is TRBV9 and J is TRBJ1-2; D is uncertain. The ends were cut back, 5 bases at V and 7 bases at J, with 21 bases in the middle. CDR1 SGDLS and CDR2 YYNGEE come from the germline V gene. This CDR3 has 15 amino acids. CDR3 protein: CASRSYTELASGYTF. In nucleotides, the CDR3 is TGTGCCAGCAGGTCTTATACTGAGTTAGCGAGTGGCTACACCTTC.

The chain couples TRBV3-1 (or the pseudogene TRBV3-2) to TRBJ1-5; no clear D gene. There are 16 residues in the CDR3. V shed 1 base and J shed 1 base, with 11 bases lying between them. Germline V gene data show CDR1 as LGHDT and CDR2 as YNNKEL (reference sequence). Here the CDR3 DNA reads TGTGCCAGCAGCCAAGGATCTCCTAGGAGCAATCAGCCCCAGCATTTT. Translated: CASSQGSPRSNQPQHF.

This clone was picked up one time. The J gene is TRBJ2-3, the V gene TRBV6-5; D is possibly TRBD2 (5 bases). Per germline, CDR1 MNHEY and CDR2 SVGAGI. V was clipped by 2 bases and J by 0 bases, with 9 bases between them. The CDR3 covers 15 residues. CDR3 DNA: TGTGCCAGCAGTTACGCAACGGGGAGCACAGATACGCAGTATTTT. Encoded protein: CASSYATGSTDTQYF.

The V call is TRBV4-1, the J call TRBJ1-1; D not certain. Per the germline V gene, CDR1 is MGHRA and CDR2 is YSYEKL. This CDR3 is 17 amino acids long. The germline V and J ends were trimmed by 2 bases and 2 bases, with 18 bases remaining between them. The CDR3 protein is CASSQPADAGKNTEAFF. The CDR3 bases are TGCGCCAGCAGCCAACCTGCCGACGCAGGAAAAAACACTGAAGCTTTCTTT.

J is TRBJ1-1 and V is TRBV5-1, with TRBD1 matching 12 bases. CDR3 length: 18 amino acids. V trimming: 7 bases; J trimming: 3 bases; junction bases outside the gene matches: 16. Looked up from germline, CDR1 is SGHRS and CDR2 is YFSETQ. CDR3 bases: TGCGCCAGCGCCCACACCGGGACAGGGGGCGGTTCGGACACTGAAGCTTTCTTT. Protein product: CASAHTGTGGGSDTEAFF. The whole variable domain, filled in from reference TRBV5-1 and TRBJ1-1, reads KAGVTQTPRYLIKTRGQQVTLSCSPISGHRSVSWYQQTPGQGLQFLFEYFSETQRNKGNFPGRFSGRQFSNSRSEMNVSTLELGDSALYLCASAHTGTGGGSDTEAFFGQGTRLTVV.

J is TRBJ1-1 and V is TRBV6-5; D possibly corresponds to TRBD1 (5 bases). The CDR3 consists of 14 residues. Trimming cost V 6 bases and J 4 bases, with 15 bases left between them. Germline V gives CDR1 MNHEY, CDR2 SVGAGI. CDR3 region: CASSNVGRATEAFF. DNA of the CDR3: TGTGCCAGCAGCAACGTGGGCAGGGCCACTGAAGCTTTCTTT.

The chain couples TRBV7-9 to TRBJ2-1; D perhaps matches TRBD2 (5 bases). The CDR3 consists of 17 residues. The germline gives CDR1 SEHNR, CDR2 FQNEAQ (reference sequence). V was trimmed by 5 bases and J by 0 bases, leaving 17 bases between them. CDR3 DNA: TGTGCCAGCAGCAAACCCGGACTGGCTAGCTCCTACAATGAGCAGTTCTTC. It is translated as CASSKPGLASSYNEQFF.

This clone has more than one count but fewer than ten. The chain carries TRBV4-1 and TRBJ1-2; D is unclear. V gave up 5 bases and J gave up 4 bases, with 17 bases separating them. The CDR3 has 15 amino acids. Germline V gene data show CDR1 as MGHRA and CDR2 as YSYEKL. Here the CDR3 DNA reads TGCGCCAGCAGCTCCCGAAGGCGGGAGGCCTATGGCTACACCTTC. Encoded protein: CASSSRRREAYGYTF.

The chain uses TRBV5-4 and TRBJ2-2; 13 bases agree with TRBD2. Germline CDR1 is SGHNT and CDR2 is YYREEE (reference sequence). The CDR3 sequence is 14 residues long. V lost 4 bases, J lost 15 bases, and 9 bases stayed unmatched. The CDR3 spells CASSHGLAGALLFF. CDR3 coding DNA: TGTGCCAGCAGCCACGGACTAGCGGGGGCCCTTTTGTTTTTT.

This rearrangement joins TRBV3-1 (or the pseudogene TRBV3-2) to TRBJ1-6, with TRBD1 matching over 7 bases. The CDR3 is made up of 15 amino acids. Trimming at V came to 1 base and at J to 14 bases, leaving 11 bases not matched to a gene. Germline V gene lookup returns CDR1 LGHDT and CDR2 YNNKEL (reference sequence). The CDR3 is CASSQGTGEGRALHF. The CDR3, as DNA: TGTGCCAGCAGCCAAGGGACAGGTGAGGGCAGGGCCCTCCACTTT.

A single count supports this clone. This chain joins TRBV18 and TRBJ1-1; 9 positions agree with TRBD1. This CDR3 comprises 15 residues. Losses at the gene ends were 3 bases for V and 4 bases for J; bases not matched to a gene: 6. Germline-derived CDR1 and CDR2 are KGHSH and LQKENI. The CDR3 reads CASSPRTGAGTEAFF. In nucleotides, the CDR3 is TGTGCCAGCTCACCCCGGACAGGGGCGGGCACTGAAGCTTTCTTT.

There are a few counts of this clone. The V call is TRBV5-1, the J call TRBJ2-7, with 10 nucleotides matching TRBD1. Looked up from germline, CDR1 is SGHRS and CDR2 is YFSETQ. The CDR3 runs 14 residues. The J segment lost 2 bases and the V segment lost 3 bases, leaving 2 bases of the junction unmatched. Written as DNA, the CDR3 is TGCGCCAGCAGCTCCGGACAGGGGGCCTACGAGCAGTACTTC. It yields the protein CASSSGQGAYEQYF.

The chain is built from TRBV5-1 and TRBJ1-4; TRBD1 agrees at 9 bases. Per the germline V gene, CDR1 is SGHRS and CDR2 is YFSETQ. After removal of 0 bases from V and 8 bases from J, the junction contained 5 bases not matched to a gene. The CDR3 runs to 15 residues. In DNA form, the CDR3 reads TGCGCCAGCAGCTTGGGGACAGGGGCGAGAGAAAAACTGTTTTTT. Encoded protein: CASSLGTGAREKLFF.

This chain connects TRBV3-1 (or the pseudogene TRBV3-2) to TRBJ1-4; D is undetermined. V was pared by 1 base and J by 8 bases, with 14 bases between. Germline assignment: CDR1 LGHDT and CDR2 YNNKEL (reference sequence). This CDR3 spans 15 amino acids. The CDR3 region has the DNA TGTGCCAGCAGCCAAGCCCTGGGAGCGGCGGAAAAACTGTTTTTT. It translates to CASSQALGAAEKLFF.

V and J are TRBV19 and TRBJ1-5; D not resolved. Trimming left V 6 bases short and J 4 bases short, with 16 bases between. Germline CDR1 is LNHDA and CDR2 is SQIVND (reference sequence). The length of the CDR3 is 15 residues. CDR3 sequence reads: CASSPGGWANQPQHF. The CDR3, as DNA: TGTGCCAGTAGCCCCGGAGGGTGGGCTAATCAGCCCCAGCATTTT.

The chain employs TRBV2 and TRBJ2-5; possible D gene TRBD2, 6 bases. The CDR3 totals 14 residues. The V end was cut by 10 bases, the J end by 5 bases, with 20 bases between. Germline CDR1 and CDR2: SNHLY and FYNNEI. The CDR3 is CATEWGEPRETQYF. The CDR3, as DNA: TGTGCCACCGAGTGGGGGGAACCGCGGGAGACCCAGTACTTC.

The rearrangement joins TRBV19 to TRBJ1-1; 7 bases are shared with TRBD1. The CDR3 is 17 residues long. Germline trimming cut 5 bases from V and 3 bases from J; bases unmatched to any gene: 15. Germline-derived CDR1 and CDR2 are LNHDA and SQIVND (reference sequence). Written as DNA, the CDR3 is TGTGCCAGTAGTTCCCGACAGGGTATAAGGGTGGACACTGAAGCTTTCTTT. Protein sequence: CASSSRQGIRVDTEAFF.

The chain employs TRBV11-3 and TRBJ2-3, with D tentatively TRBD1 (6 bases). Trimming removed 1 base from V and 0 bases from J, with 11 bases in between. CDR1 SGHNT and CDR2 YENEEA come from the germline V gene. The CDR3 covers 16 residues. CDR3: CASSLGSGESTDTQYF. The CDR3 bases are TGTGCCAGCAGCTTAGGGTCAGGGGAGAGCACAGATACGCAGTATTTT. Supplemented by reference TRBV11-3 and TRBJ2-3, the full variable domain reads EAGVVQSPRYKIIEKKQPVAFWCNPISGHNTLYWYLQNLGQGPELLIRYENEEAVDDSQLPKDRFSAERLKGVDSTLKIQPAELGDSAVYLCASSLGSGESTDTQYFGPGTRLTVL.

The genes are TRBV12-3 or TRBV12-4 and TRBJ2-5; D unclear. This CDR3 is 12 amino acids long. V lost 3 bases, J lost 7 bases, and 9 bases lay in between. CDR3 nucleotides: TGTGCCAGCAGTTTGTTCCGAGGGACCCAGTACTTC. Translation gives CASSLFRGTQYF.